A single sample gave rise to the 3 T cell receptor beta chains below, sequenced in a study of blood T cell repertoires in COVID-19. Method: immunoSEQ multiplex PCR; TCRdb's copy keeps in-frame clones and lacks some. This sample has 100,000 or so clones, with 85% found just once. Sequencing used peripheral blood. The receptors shown here come from a man aged 55 to 70 with acute or convalescent COVID-19.

The J gene is TRBJ2-7, the V gene TRBV5-1, with a tentative D call TRBD2 (5 bases). Germline CDR1 reads SGHRS; CDR2 reads YFSETQ. Trimming removed 0 bases at V and 5 bases at J, with 12 bases between. The CDR3 runs 14 residues. The CDR3 protein is CASSLGASKDEQYF. CDR3 nucleotide sequence: TGCGCCAGCAGCTTGGGAGCTAGCAAGGACGAGCAGTACTTC.

The chain couples TRBV11-2 to TRBJ2-1, with TRBD2 identical over 12 bases. CDR3 length: 15 residues. J was trimmed by 8 bases and V by 5 bases; bases with no gene match: 7. In germline, CDR1 is SGHAT, CDR2 FQNNGV. CDR3 amino acids: CASSQTSGGIHEQFF. The CDR3 region has the DNA TGTGCCAGCAGCCAGACTAGCGGGGGAATCCATGAGCAGTTCTTC.

The chain combines TRBV7-9 with TRBJ1-6; no clear D gene. This CDR3 contains 13 residues. The germline V gene encodes CDR1 SEHNR and CDR2 FQNEAQ (reference sequence). V was trimmed by 0 bases and J by 5 bases, leaving 2 bases between them. In DNA, the CDR3 is TGTGCCAGCAGCTTAGCCGATAATTCACCCCTCCACTTT. Translating gives CASSLADNSPLHF.